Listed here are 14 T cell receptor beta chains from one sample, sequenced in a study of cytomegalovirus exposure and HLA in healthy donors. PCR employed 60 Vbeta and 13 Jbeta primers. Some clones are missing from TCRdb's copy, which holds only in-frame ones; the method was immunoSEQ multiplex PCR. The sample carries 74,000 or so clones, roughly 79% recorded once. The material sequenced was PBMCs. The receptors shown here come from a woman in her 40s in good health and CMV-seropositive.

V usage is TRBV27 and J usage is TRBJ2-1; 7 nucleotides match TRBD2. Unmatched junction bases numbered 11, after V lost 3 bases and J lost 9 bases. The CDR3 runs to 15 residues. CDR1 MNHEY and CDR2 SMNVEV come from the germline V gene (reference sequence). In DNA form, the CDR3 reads TGTGCCAGCAGTTTCAGACTAGCCGCGGGAAGTGAGCAGTTCTTC. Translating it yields CASSFRLAAGSEQFF.

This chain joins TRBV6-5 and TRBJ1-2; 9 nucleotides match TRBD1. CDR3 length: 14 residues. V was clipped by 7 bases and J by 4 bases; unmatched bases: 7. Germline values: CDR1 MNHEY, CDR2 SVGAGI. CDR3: CASTRTGELYGYTF. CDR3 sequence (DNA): TGTGCCAGCACCCGGACAGGGGAACTCTATGGCTACACCTTC.

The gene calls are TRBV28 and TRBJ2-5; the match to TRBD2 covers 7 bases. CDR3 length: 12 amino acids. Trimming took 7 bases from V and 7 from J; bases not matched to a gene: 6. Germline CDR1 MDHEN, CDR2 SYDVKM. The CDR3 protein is CASTLPGGTQYF. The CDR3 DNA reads TGTGCCAGCACCCTTCCGGGGGGGACCCAGTACTTC.

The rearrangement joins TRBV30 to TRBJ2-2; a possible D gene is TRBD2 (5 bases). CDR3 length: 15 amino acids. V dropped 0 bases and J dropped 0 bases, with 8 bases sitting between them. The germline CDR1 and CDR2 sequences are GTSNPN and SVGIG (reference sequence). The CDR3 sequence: CAWSVSGTNTGELFF. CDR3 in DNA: TGTGCCTGGAGTGTATCCGGGACGAACACCGGGGAGCTGTTTTTT. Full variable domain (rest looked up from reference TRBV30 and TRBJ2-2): SQTIHQWPATLVQPVGSPLSLECTVEGTSNPNLYWYRQAAGRGLQLLFYSVGIGQISSEVPQNLSASRPQDRQFILSSKKLLLSDSGFYLCAWSVSGTNTGELFFGEGSRLTVL.

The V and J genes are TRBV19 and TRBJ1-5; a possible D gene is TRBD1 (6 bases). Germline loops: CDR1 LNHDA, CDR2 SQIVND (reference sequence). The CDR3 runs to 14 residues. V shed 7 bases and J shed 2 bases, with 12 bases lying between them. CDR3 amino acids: CASMAGAGNQPQHF. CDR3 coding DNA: TGTGCCAGTATGGCAGGGGCAGGCAATCAGCCCCAGCATTTT.

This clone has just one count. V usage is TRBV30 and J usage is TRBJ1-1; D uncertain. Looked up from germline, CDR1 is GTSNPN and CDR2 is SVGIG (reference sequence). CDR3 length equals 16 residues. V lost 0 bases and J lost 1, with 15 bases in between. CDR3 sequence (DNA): TGTGCCTGGAGTGTACGAGGGTTGGGGAAGAACACTGAAGCTTTCTTT. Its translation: CAWSVRGLGKNTEAFF. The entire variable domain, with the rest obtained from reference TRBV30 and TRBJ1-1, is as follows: SQTIHQWPATLVQPVGSPLSLECTVEGTSNPNLYWYRQAAGRGLQLLFYSVGIGQISSEVPQNLSASRPQDRQFILSSKKLLLSDSGFYLCAWSVRGLGKNTEAFFGQGTRLTVV.

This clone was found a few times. Here the CDR3 DNA reads TGTGCCAGCAGCCATAGTACTAGATCTGGAAACACCATATATTTT. It encodes CASSHSTRSGNTIYF. The genes are TRBV5-4 and TRBJ1-3; D remains ambiguous. Trimming stripped 4 bases from V and 1 base from J, with 12 bases between. Germline CDR1 reads SGHNT; CDR2 reads YYREEE (reference sequence). This CDR3 is built from 15 residues.

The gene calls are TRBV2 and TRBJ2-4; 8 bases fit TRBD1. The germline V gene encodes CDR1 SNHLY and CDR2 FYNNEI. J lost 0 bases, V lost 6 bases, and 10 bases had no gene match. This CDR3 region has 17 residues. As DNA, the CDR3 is TGTGCCAGCAGCCGCGGACAGGGCGGAGAAGCCAAAAACATTCAGTACTTC. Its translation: CASSRGQGGEAKNIQYF. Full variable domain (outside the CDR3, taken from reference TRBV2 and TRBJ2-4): EPEVTQTPSHQVTQMGQEVILRCVPISNHLYFYWYRQILGQKVEFLVSFYNNEISEKSEIFDDQFSVERPDGSNFTLKIRSTKLEDSAMYFCASSRGQGGEAKNIQYFGAGTRLSVL.

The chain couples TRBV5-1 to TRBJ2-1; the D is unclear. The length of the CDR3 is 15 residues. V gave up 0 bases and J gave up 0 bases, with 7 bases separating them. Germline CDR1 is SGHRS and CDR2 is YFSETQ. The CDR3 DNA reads TGCGCCAGCAGCTTGGGTGATAGCTCCTACAATGAGCAGTTCTTC. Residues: CASSLGDSSYNEQFF.

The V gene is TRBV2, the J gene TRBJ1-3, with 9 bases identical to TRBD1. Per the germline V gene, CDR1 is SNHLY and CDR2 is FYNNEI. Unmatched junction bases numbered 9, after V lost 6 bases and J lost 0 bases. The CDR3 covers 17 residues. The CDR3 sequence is CASRKDRGQNSGNTIYF. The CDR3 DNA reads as TGTGCCAGCAGGAAGGACAGGGGACAGAACTCTGGAAACACCATATATTTT.

The CDR3, as DNA: TGTGCCAGCAGCTACCTACCCCCGGGACTAGCGGGGGGCTACACAGATACGCAGTATTTT. It specifies CASSYLPPGLAGGYTDTQYF. The chain has TRBV27 and TRBJ2-3; 15 bases line up with TRBD2. The ends lost 6 bases at V and 2 bases at J; junction bases unmatched: 15. Germline CDR1 MNHEY, CDR2 SMNVEV (reference sequence). The CDR3 runs 20 residues.

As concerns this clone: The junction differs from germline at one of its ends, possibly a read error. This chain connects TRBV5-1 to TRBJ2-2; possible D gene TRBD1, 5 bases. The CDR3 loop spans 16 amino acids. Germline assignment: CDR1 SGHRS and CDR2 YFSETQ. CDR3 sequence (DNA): TGCGCCAGCAGCTTGGGGCAGGGCCCGAATACCGGGGAGCTGTTTTTT. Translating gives CASSLGQGPNTGELFF.

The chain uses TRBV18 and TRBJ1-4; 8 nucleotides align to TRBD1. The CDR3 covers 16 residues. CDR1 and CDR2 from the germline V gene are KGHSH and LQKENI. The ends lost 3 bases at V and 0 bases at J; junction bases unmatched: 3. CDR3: CASSPVQGATNEKLFF. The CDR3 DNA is TGTGCCAGCTCACCCGTACAGGGGGCAACTAATGAAAAACTGTTTTTT. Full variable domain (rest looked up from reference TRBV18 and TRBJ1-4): NAGVMQNPRHLVRRRGQEARLRCSPMKGHSHVYWYRQLPEEGLKFMVYLQKENIIDESGMPKERFSAEFPKEGPSILRIQQVVRGDSAAYFCASSPVQGATNEKLFFGSGTQLSVL.

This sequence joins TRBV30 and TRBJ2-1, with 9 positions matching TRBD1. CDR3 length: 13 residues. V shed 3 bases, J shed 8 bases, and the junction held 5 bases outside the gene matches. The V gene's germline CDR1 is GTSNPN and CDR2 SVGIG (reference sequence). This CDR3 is CAWSFGQGYEQFF. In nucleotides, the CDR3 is TGTGCCTGGAGCTTTGGACAGGGGTATGAGCAGTTCTTC.